Shown below are 13 T cell receptor beta chains from a single sample sequenced in a study of shared clonotypes between healthy human individuals. CD45RO-negative, CCR7-selected cells formed the naive CD8 fraction, which excluded terminally differentiated effector memory CD45RA+ cells. Data came from immunoSEQ multiplex PCR; TCRdb stores just in-frame clones and leaves some out. The repertoire holds millions of clones, with around 93% as singletons. Sequenced input: naive CD8+ T cells from PBMCs. These receptors were obtained from a man aged 18 to 30 in good health. Some clones in this sample may be carry-over from other donors' samples.

CDR3 bases: TGTGCCAGCAGCTTAGGCCTAGCGGGAGGTCATGAGCAGTTCTTC. It codes for CASSLGLAGGHEQFF. V is TRBV11-2 and J is TRBJ2-1; 11 bases agree with TRBD2. V was pared by 1 base and J by 8 bases, with 4 bases of the junction left unmatched. Germline CDR1 is SGHAT and CDR2 is FQNNGV. The CDR3 sequence is 15 residues long.

V usage is TRBV28 and J usage is TRBJ2-5, with TRBD2 matching over 9 bases. Germline-derived CDR1 and CDR2 are MDHEN and SYDVKM. The CDR3 length is 16 residues. Germline trimming cut 6 bases from V and 5 bases from J; bases unmatched to any gene: 13. CDR3 nucleotide sequence: TGTGCCAGCAGCCGTCCGGGACTAGCTCTGTGGGAGACCCAGTACTTC. It translates to CASSRPGLALWETQYF.

This clone has only one observation. J is TRBJ2-5 and V is TRBV6-1; 10 nucleotides line up with TRBD1. Germline assignment: CDR1 MNHNS and CDR2 SASEGT. The CDR3 is 15 residues long. Germline trimming cut 6 bases from V and 5 bases from J; bases unmatched to any gene: 9. CDR3 amino acids: CASSFRDRGSETQYF. The CDR3 bases are TGTGCCAGCAGCTTCCGGGACAGGGGTTCGGAGACCCAGTACTTC.

The rearrangement links TRBV28 to TRBJ2-3; 7 nucleotides align to TRBD1. Germline CDR1 is MDHEN and CDR2 is SYDVKM. CDR3 length equals 15 residues. The V segment lost 2 bases and the J segment 3 bases; nucleotides outside the gene matches: 5. The CDR3 region is CASSLPQGRTDTQYF. CDR3 coding DNA: TGTGCCAGCAGTTTACCACAGGGGAGAACAGATACGCAGTATTTT. The whole variable domain, filled in from reference TRBV28 and TRBJ2-3, reads DVKVTQSSRYLVKRTGEKVFLECVQDMDHENMFWYRQDPGLGLRLIYFSYDVKMKEKGDIPEGYSVSREKKERFSLILESASTNQTSMYLCASSLPQGRTDTQYFGPGTRLTVL.

This clone is a singleton in its sample. The chain joins TRBV5-6 to TRBJ2-1, with 9 bases aligning to TRBD2. The CDR3 totals 16 residues. Germline V gene lookup returns CDR1 SGHDT and CDR2 YYEEEE. With 0 bases clipped from V and 5 bases from J, the junction kept 6 bases outside the gene matches. Here the CDR3 DNA reads TGTGCCAGCAGCTTGGTGGCGGGAGGGTCTAACAATGAGCAGTTCTTC. Translated, it gives CASSLVAGGSNNEQFF.

This sequence joins TRBV7-3 and TRBJ2-1; D perhaps matches TRBD2 (6 bases). The CDR3 has 13 residues. V lost 5 bases, J lost 10 bases, and 15 bases lay in between. Germline V CDR1 and CDR2: SGHTA, FQGTGA. CDR3 nucleotides: TGTGCCAGCAGCATCAGGGACTCGCTAGAGCAGTTCTTC. Its translation: CASSIRDSLEQFF.

V is TRBV7-9 and J is TRBJ2-7, with a weak D call TRBD1 (5 bases). This CDR3 is 13 amino acids long. Trimming shortened V by 6 bases and J by 5 bases, and 14 bases separated the two germline ends. Germline CDR1 is SEHNR and CDR2 is FQNEAQ (reference sequence). The CDR3 is CASSHTLRDEQYF. The CDR3 bases are TGTGCCAGCAGTCATACACTCAGGGACGAGCAGTACTTC.

This clone was observed once. The V and J genes are TRBV28 and TRBJ2-7; perhaps TRBD1 as D (6 bases). This CDR3 spans 14 amino acids. The germline CDR1 and CDR2 sequences are MDHEN and SYDVKM. Deletions cut 6 bases from V and 5 bases from J, with 17 bases between. CDR3 sequence: CASRLPRGFHEQYF. The DNA of the CDR3 is TGTGCCAGCAGGTTACCCAGGGGTTTTCACGAGCAGTACTTC.

The chain is built from TRBV11-2 and TRBJ2-4; D call uncertain. This CDR3 has 14 residues. V lost 1 base, J lost 7 bases, and 11 bases lay in between. Germline CDR1 and CDR2: SGHAT and FQNNGV. The CDR3 sequence: CASSLGPGQNIQYF. In DNA form, the CDR3 reads TGTGCCAGCAGCTTAGGGCCAGGCCAGAACATTCAGTACTTC.

This clone was observed a handful of times. The genes are TRBV25-1 and TRBJ1-2; the D is unclear. V was clipped by 6 bases and J by 8 bases, with 10 bases between them. The CDR3 runs to 11 residues. The germline V gene encodes CDR1 MGHDK and CDR2 SYGVNS. CDR3 DNA sequence: TGTGCCAGCAGAGACCAGTTCGGCTACACCTTC. It is translated as CASRDQFGYTF.

A remark on this clone: The sample has other DNA sequences that encode this CDR3 too. V is TRBV29-1 and J is TRBJ2-7; TRBD2 matches 7 bases. The germline gives CDR1 SQVTM, CDR2 ANQGSEA. This CDR3 contains 12 residues. J was trimmed by 4 bases and V by 6 bases; bases with no gene match: 6. This CDR3 reads CSVETSRYEQYF. CDR3 nucleotides: TGCAGCGTCGAGACTAGCAGATACGAGCAGTACTTC.

The CDR3 here is CAITPGLPGEQYF. The CDR3 nucleotides are TGTGCCATCACCCCGGGACTCCCAGGAGAGCAGTACTTC. The chain links TRBV10-3 to TRBJ2-7; weak D call: TRBD2 (6 bases). V gave up 7 bases and J gave up 7 bases, with 17 bases separating them. The CDR3 extends over 13 amino acids. Germline loops: CDR1 ENHRY, CDR2 SYGVKD.

This clone was seen just once. The V call is TRBV7-9, the J call TRBJ1-1; 10 bases line up with TRBD1. Losses at the gene ends were 3 bases for V and 7 bases for J; bases not matched to a gene: 5. This CDR3 has 14 residues. The V gene's germline CDR1 is SEHNR and CDR2 FQNEAQ (reference sequence). The CDR3 region has the DNA TGTGCCAGCAGCTTCTCGACAGGGGGCAGTGAAGCTTTCTTT. Protein: CASSFSTGGSEAFF.